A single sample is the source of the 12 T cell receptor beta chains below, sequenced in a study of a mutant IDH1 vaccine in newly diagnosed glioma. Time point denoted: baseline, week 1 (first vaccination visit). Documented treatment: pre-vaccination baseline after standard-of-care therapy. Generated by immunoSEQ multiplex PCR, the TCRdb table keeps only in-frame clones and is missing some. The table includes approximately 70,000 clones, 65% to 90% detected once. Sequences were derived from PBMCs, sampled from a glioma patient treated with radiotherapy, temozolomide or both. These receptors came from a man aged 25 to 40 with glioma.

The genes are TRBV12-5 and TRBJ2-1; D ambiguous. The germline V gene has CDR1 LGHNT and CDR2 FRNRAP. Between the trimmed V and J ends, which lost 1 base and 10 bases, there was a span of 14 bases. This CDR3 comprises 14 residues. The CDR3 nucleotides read TGTGCTAGTGGTTTGGGGGGTGGCCATATCGAGCAGTTCTTC. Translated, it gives CASGLGGGHIEQFF.

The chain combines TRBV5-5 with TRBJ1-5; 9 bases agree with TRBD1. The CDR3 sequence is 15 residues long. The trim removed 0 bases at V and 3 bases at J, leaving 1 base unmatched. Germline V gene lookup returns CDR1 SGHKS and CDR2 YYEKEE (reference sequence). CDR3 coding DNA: TGTGCCAGCAGCTTGGACAGGGGGCCCAATCAGCCCCAGCATTTT. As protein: CASSLDRGPNQPQHF.

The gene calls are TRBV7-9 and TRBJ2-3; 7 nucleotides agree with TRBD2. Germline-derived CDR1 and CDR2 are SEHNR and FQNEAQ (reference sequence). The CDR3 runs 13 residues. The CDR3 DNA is TGTGCGCTTTCCCGGGGGGGCACAGATACGCAGTATTTT. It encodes CALSRGGTDTQYF. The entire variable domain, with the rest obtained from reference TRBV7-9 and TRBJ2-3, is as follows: DTGVSQNPRHKITKRGQNVTFRCDPISEHNRLYWYRQTLGQGPEFLTYFQNEAQLEKSRLLSDRFSAERPKGSFSTLEIQRTEQGDSAMYLCALSRGGTDTQYFGPGTRLTVL.

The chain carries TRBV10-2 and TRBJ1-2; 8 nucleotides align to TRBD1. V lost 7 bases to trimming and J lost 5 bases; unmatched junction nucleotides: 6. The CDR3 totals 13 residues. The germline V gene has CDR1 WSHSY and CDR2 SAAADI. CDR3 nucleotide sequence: TGCGCCAGCAAGATGGACAGGGCTTATGGCTACACCTTC. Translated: CASKMDRAYGYTF.

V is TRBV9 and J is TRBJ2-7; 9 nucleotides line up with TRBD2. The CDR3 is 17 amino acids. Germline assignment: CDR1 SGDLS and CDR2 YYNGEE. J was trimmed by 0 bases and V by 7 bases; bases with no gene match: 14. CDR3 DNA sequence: TGTGCCAGCTCAGGGGATAGCGGGGGTTTAAGCTCCTACGAGCAGTACTTC. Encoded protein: CASSGDSGGLSSYEQYF.

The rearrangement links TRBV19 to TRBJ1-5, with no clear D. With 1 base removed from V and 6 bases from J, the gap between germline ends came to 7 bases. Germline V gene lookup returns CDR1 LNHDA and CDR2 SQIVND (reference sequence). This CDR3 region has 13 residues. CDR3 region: CASSIVYGQPQHF. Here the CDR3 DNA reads TGTGCCAGTAGTATAGTGTACGGTCAGCCCCAGCATTTT.

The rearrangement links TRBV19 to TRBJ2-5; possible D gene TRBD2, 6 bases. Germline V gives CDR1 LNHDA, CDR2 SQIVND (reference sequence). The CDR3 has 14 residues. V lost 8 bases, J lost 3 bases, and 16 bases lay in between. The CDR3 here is CASGAQAGKETQYF. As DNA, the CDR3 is TGTGCCAGTGGGGCCCAGGCGGGGAAAGAGACCCAGTACTTC.

The CDR3, as DNA: TGTGCCAGCAGTGAATATAGGGACCCTCAGCCCCAGCATTTT. As protein: CASSEYRDPQPQHF. V usage is TRBV2 and J usage is TRBJ1-5; weak D call: TRBD1 (5 bases). This CDR3 is 14 amino acids long. Germline values: CDR1 SNHLY, CDR2 FYNNEI. V lost 2 bases and J 6 bases, leaving 11 bases between the germline ends.

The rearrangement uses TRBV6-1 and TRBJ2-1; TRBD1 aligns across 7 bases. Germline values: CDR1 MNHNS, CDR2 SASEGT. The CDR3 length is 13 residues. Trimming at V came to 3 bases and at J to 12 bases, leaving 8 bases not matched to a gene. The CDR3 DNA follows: TGTGCCAGCAGTGAGACGGACAGGTCAGGGCAGTTCTTC. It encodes CASSETDRSGQFF.

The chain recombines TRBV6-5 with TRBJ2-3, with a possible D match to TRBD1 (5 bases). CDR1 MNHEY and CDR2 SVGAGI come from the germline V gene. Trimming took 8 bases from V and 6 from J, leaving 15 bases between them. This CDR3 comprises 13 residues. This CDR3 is CASLSGSTDTQYF. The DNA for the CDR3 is TGTGCCAGCTTATCAGGGTCAACGGATACGCAGTATTTT.

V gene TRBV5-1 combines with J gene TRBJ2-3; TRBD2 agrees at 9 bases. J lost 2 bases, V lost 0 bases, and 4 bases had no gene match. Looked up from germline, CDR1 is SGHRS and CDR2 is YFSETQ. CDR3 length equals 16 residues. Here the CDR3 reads CASSLVSGGSTDTQYF. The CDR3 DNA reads TGCGCCAGCAGCTTGGTTAGCGGGGGATCCACAGATACGCAGTATTTT.

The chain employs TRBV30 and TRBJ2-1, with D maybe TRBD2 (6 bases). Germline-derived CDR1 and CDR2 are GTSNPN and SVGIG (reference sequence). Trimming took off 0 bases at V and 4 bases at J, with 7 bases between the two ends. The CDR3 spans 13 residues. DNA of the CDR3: TGTGCCTGGAGTGTACGGGAGTACAATGAGCAGTTCTTC. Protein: CAWSVREYNEQFF.